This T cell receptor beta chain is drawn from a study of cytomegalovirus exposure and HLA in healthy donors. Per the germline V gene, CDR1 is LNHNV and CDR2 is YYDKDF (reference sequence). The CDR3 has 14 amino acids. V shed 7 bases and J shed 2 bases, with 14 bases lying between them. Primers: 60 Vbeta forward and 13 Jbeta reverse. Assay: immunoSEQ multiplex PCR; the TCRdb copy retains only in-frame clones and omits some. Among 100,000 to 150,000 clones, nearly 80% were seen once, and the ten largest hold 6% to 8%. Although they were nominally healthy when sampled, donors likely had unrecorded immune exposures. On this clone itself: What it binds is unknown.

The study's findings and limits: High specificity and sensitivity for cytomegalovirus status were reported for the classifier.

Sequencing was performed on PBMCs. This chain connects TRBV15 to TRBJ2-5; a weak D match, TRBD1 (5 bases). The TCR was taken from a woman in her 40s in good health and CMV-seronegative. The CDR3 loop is CATTQGRLQETQYF. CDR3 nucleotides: TGTGCCACCACCCAGGGTCGGCTACAAGAGACCCAGTACTTC.